This TCR beta chain was captured in a study of blood T cell repertoires in COVID-19. Across the whole study: Samples came from the United States, Italy and Spain, spanning acute and convalescent COVID-19.

Sequenced by immunoSEQ multiplex PCR; TCRdb stores in-frame clones only, minus some. The data show 150,000 to 200,000 clones, 88% seen once. The germline CDR1 and CDR2 sequences are SQVTM and ANQGSEA. CDR3 length: 11 residues. Participants were aged 18 to 89 years from some 24 US areas. Assignment of participants to cohorts was predicated upon participant-reported clinical history. Cohort 3 recovered donors had two negative PCRs, clearance, or symptom resolution. Worth noting for this clone: The junction differs from germline at one of its ends, possibly a read error.

The chain combines TRBV29-1 with TRBJ1-4; 12 positions match TRBD1. The receptor was isolated from a woman aged 18-30 years who had recovered from COVID-19. The sample was PBMCs or T cells enriched from blood (not recorded which). CDR3: CSVIGTGGQDF. Written as DNA, the CDR3 is TGCAGCGTTATCGGGACAGGGGGCCAGGATTTT.